Presented here are 10 T cell receptor beta chains from one specimen sequenced in a study of blood T cell repertoires in COVID-19. TCRdb keeps only in-frame clones here, not all; method: immunoSEQ multiplex PCR. This sample has 50,000 to 60,000 clones, with about nine tenths found just once. Sequencing used peripheral blood. These receptor sequences come from a man aged 55 to 69 with active COVID-19.

The chain links TRBV7-9 to TRBJ2-1, with TRBD2 as a possible D gene (6 bases). Germline V CDR1 and CDR2: SEHNR, FQNEAQ (reference sequence). Between the trimmed V and J ends, which lost 0 bases and 15 bases, there was a span of 9 bases. This CDR3 spans 11 amino acids. CDR3 amino acids: CASSLAGGGFF. Written as DNA, the CDR3 is TGTGCCAGCAGCTTAGCGGGAGGTGGGTTCTTC.

V gene TRBV9 combines with J gene TRBJ2-2; the D gene is possibly TRBD1 (6 bases). The CDR3 has 16 residues. The germline CDR1 and CDR2 sequences are SGDLS and YYNGEE. V lost 3 bases and J lost 5, with 17 bases in between. The CDR3 region is CASSDNPQGYTGELFF. The CDR3 region has the DNA TGTGCCAGCAGCGACAACCCCCAGGGGTATACCGGGGAGCTGTTTTTT.

The CDR3 is CASSGTSINEQFF. The CDR3 DNA reads TGTGCCAGCAGCGGGACTAGCATAAATGAGCAGTTCTTC. This sequence joins TRBV3-1 (or the pseudogene TRBV3-2) and TRBJ2-1; TRBD2 matches 9 bases. V shed 5 bases and J 7 bases; nucleotides not matched to a gene: 3. The CDR3 runs 13 residues. Germline V gene lookup returns CDR1 LGHDT and CDR2 YNNKEL (reference sequence).

This chain's CDR3 is CASSADFTYEQYF. The CDR3 region has the DNA TGTGCCAGCAGTGCGGACTTCACCTACGAGCAGTACTTC. The chain carries TRBV2 and TRBJ2-7, with a weak D call TRBD2 (5 bases). The CDR3 is 13 amino acids. Germline CDR1 SNHLY, CDR2 FYNNEI. Trimming removed 4 bases at V and 2 bases at J, with 9 bases between.

This clone occurred a few times. The CDR3 coding sequence is TGTGCCTGGGAGGGCCAACAGGGAAATTCACCCCTCCACTTT. Encoded protein: CAWEGQQGNSPLHF. This chain links TRBV30 with TRBJ1-6; tentatively, D is TRBD1 (6 bases). The germline gives CDR1 GTSNPN, CDR2 SVGIG (reference sequence). V lost 5 bases and J 7 bases, leaving 15 bases between the germline ends. The CDR3 sequence is 14 residues long.

The rearrangement links TRBV19 to TRBJ2-2; D possibly corresponds to TRBD2 (6 bases). V was shortened by 4 bases and J by 5 bases, with 14 bases between the two germline ends. Germline loops: CDR1 LNHDA, CDR2 SQIVND (reference sequence). The CDR3 is 15 residues long. The CDR3, as DNA: TGTGCCAGTAGTACCTCGGGACTCTTTACCGGGGAGCTGTTTTTT. Protein product: CASSTSGLFTGELFF.

This clone turned up a few times. The J gene is TRBJ2-5, the V gene TRBV7-2; the match to TRBD1 covers 7 bases. Germline trimming cut 1 base from V and 0 bases from J; bases unmatched to any gene: 8. The CDR3 covers 17 residues. Germline CDR1 and CDR2: SGHTA and FQGNSA. CDR3 amino acids: CASSLGQGVSYQETQYF. CDR3 sequence (DNA): TGTGCCAGCAGCTTAGGCCAGGGGGTTTCATACCAAGAGACCCAGTACTTC.

This chain connects TRBV13 to TRBJ1-1; 9 nucleotides agree with TRBD1. Trimming cost V 2 bases and J 6 bases; bases outside gene matches: 10. Per the germline V gene, CDR1 is PRHDT and CDR2 is FYEKMQ (reference sequence). The CDR3 is made up of 16 amino acids. The CDR3 sequence: CASSLIWTGEIPEAFF. The CDR3, as DNA: TGTGCCAGCAGCTTAATCTGGACAGGGGAGATCCCTGAAGCTTTCTTT. Variable domain in full (rest from reference TRBV13 and TRBJ1-1): AAGVIQSPRHLIKEKRETATLKCYPIPRHDTVYWYQQGPGQDPQFLISFYEKMQSDKGSIPDRFSAQQFSDYHSELNMSSLELGDSALYFCASSLIWTGEIPEAFFGQGTRLTVV.

The chain couples TRBV7-2 to TRBJ2-7; TRBD2 matches at 15 bases. Germline CDR1 is SGHTA and CDR2 is FQGNSA. V lost 6 bases, J lost 5 bases, and 5 bases stayed unmatched. The CDR3 totals 15 residues. The CDR3 is CASRGLAGGVHEQYF. The CDR3 DNA is TGTGCCAGCAGGGGACTAGCGGGAGGAGTCCACGAGCAGTACTTC.

V is TRBV10-1 and J is TRBJ2-3, with a weak D call TRBD2 (6 bases). The V and J ends lost 5 bases and 2 bases respectively, with 8 bases between them. Germline V gene data show CDR1 as WNHNN and CDR2 as SYGVQD (reference sequence). This CDR3 has 13 amino acids. CDR3 protein: CASSWDFTDTQYF. The CDR3 region has the DNA TGCGCCAGCAGTTGGGACTTCACAGATACGCAGTATTTT.